These 18 T cell receptor beta chains were sequenced from one sample in a study of shared clonotypes between healthy human individuals. TCRdb keeps only in-frame clones here, not all; method: immunoSEQ multiplex PCR. The sample holds roughly 700,000 clones, approximately 74% seen once. The sample taken for sequencing was memory CD4+ T cells sorted from blood. The subset denotes: CD45RA-negative fraction. The source is a woman aged 25 to 39 in good health.

The chain uses TRBV28 and TRBJ1-1; perhaps TRBD1 as D (6 bases). CDR3 length: 13 residues. Germline values: CDR1 MDHEN, CDR2 SYDVKM. V dropped 5 bases and J dropped 6 bases, with 13 bases sitting between them. This CDR3 reads CASSSPPGAEAFF. CDR3 bases: TGTGCCAGCAGTAGCCCGCCAGGGGCTGAAGCTTTCTTT.

This clone was detected only once. The chain couples TRBV30 to TRBJ2-1; D is perhaps TRBD1 or TRBD2 (5 bases each). Trimming took 2 bases from V and 7 from J, leaving 15 bases between them. This CDR3 comprises 14 residues. Germline V gene data show CDR1 as GTSNPN and CDR2 as SVGIG (reference sequence). DNA of the CDR3: TGTGCCTGGAGTCTAGAGGGGCCGGGGAATGAGCAGTTCTTC. The encoded protein is CAWSLEGPGNEQFF.

In DNA form, the CDR3 reads TGTGCCAGCAGCGTAGGTAGGGTTGGGACAGGGCAAGAGACCCAGTACTTC. Translated: CASSVGRVGTGQETQYF. The chain recombines TRBV9 with TRBJ2-5; 9 bases line up with TRBD1. This CDR3 has 17 amino acids. V was clipped by 0 bases and J by 2 bases; unmatched bases: 8. Germline V gives CDR1 SGDLS, CDR2 YYNGEE.

This clone was observed many times. This sequence joins TRBV21-1 and TRBJ1-5. TRBV21-1 is shown as a pseudogene. The CDR3 is 16 residues long. Written as DNA, the CDR3 is TGTGCCAGCAGCAAAGCGGGCAGGACGATTAATCAGCCCCAGCATTTT. Translating it yields CASSKAGRTINQPQHF.

About this clone: The same CDR3 is also encoded by other DNA sequences in this sample. The rearrangement joins TRBV5-4 to TRBJ1-2, with TRBD1 as a possible D gene (6 bases). Germline lookup yields CDR1 SGHNT and CDR2 YYREEE (reference sequence). V lost 4 bases and J 5 bases, leaving 18 bases between the germline ends. The CDR3 sequence is 15 residues long. CDR3 in DNA: TGTGCCAGCAGCCAGCCCGGACAGCGAAATTATGGCTACACCTTC. Translated: CASSQPGQRNYGYTF.

The J gene is TRBJ2-5, the V gene TRBV28; D ambiguous. V lost 3 bases, J lost 2 bases, and 10 bases lay in between. Germline assignment: CDR1 MDHEN and CDR2 SYDVKM. The CDR3 covers 14 residues. The CDR3 reads CASSFEPRQETQYF. The CDR3 DNA reads TGTGCCAGCAGTTTCGAACCACGGCAAGAGACCCAGTACTTC.

The chain employs TRBV19 and TRBJ2-1; a possible D gene is TRBD2 (5 bases). CDR1 LNHDA and CDR2 SQIVND come from the germline V gene (reference sequence). The V end was cut by 5 bases, the J end by 4 bases, with 12 bases between. The CDR3 sequence is 14 residues long. The CDR3 sequence is CASSASNIYNEQFF. CDR3 DNA: TGTGCCAGTAGTGCTAGCAACATTTACAATGAGCAGTTCTTC.

The rearrangement joins TRBV6-5 to TRBJ1-5; D perhaps matches TRBD1 (5 bases). V lost 1 base and J lost 10, with 20 bases in between. CDR3 length equals 16 residues. Germline lookup yields CDR1 MNHEY and CDR2 SVGAGI. The CDR3 loop reads CASSYYRGEGVGPQHF. In DNA, the CDR3 is TGTGCCAGCAGTTACTATCGGGGGGAAGGGGTGGGCCCCCAGCATTTT.

The V gene is TRBV30, the J gene TRBJ1-1, with D possibly TRBD1 on 5 matching bases. The CDR3 runs 15 residues. V was cut by 3 bases and J by 5 bases, with 19 bases left in between. Germline loops: CDR1 GTSNPN, CDR2 SVGIG (reference sequence). CDR3 nucleotides: TGTGCCTGGAGCTCCGGTTCAGGGCCGATGACTGAAGCTTTCTTT. Translated, it gives CAWSSGSGPMTEAFF.

The chain links TRBV4-2 to TRBJ1-4; 9 bases line up with TRBD1. The CDR3 contains 14 residues. Trimming at V came to 6 bases and at J to 3 bases, leaving 2 bases not matched to a gene. The V gene's germline CDR1 is LGHNA and CDR2 YNFKEQ. The CDR3 loop is CASSRQGANEKLFF. The CDR3 DNA reads TGTGCCAGCAGTCGACAGGGGGCTAATGAAAAACTGTTTTTT.

V usage is TRBV5-1 and J usage is TRBJ1-1; D gene unclear. The germline V and J ends were trimmed by 4 bases and 0 bases, with 7 bases remaining between them. In germline, CDR1 is SGHRS, CDR2 YFSETQ. The CDR3 is made up of 13 amino acids. The CDR3 sequence is CASSPTLNTEAFF. DNA for the CDR3: TGCGCCAGCAGCCCGACCCTGAACACTGAAGCTTTCTTT. The full variable domain, its missing parts supplied by reference TRBV5-1 and TRBJ1-1, is KAGVTQTPRYLIKTRGQQVTLSCSPISGHRSVSWYQQTPGQGLQFLFEYFSETQRNKGNFPGRFSGRQFSNSRSEMNVSTLELGDSALYLCASSPTLNTEAFFGQGTRLTVV.

This chain connects TRBV28 to TRBJ1-3; D not certain. V lost 5 bases to trimming and J lost 2 bases, with 10 bases between them. Per the germline V gene, CDR1 is MDHEN and CDR2 is SYDVKM. The CDR3 is 14 residues long. CDR3 residues: CASSPPDPGNTIYF. CDR3 in DNA: TGTGCCAGCAGTCCCCCGGATCCTGGAAACACCATATATTTT.

This chain links TRBV20-1 with TRBJ2-7; D ambiguous. The ends were cut back, 0 bases at V and 11 bases at J, with 5 bases in the middle. This CDR3 comprises 9 residues. Germline V gene data show CDR1 as DFQATT and CDR2 as SNEGSKA (reference sequence). The CDR3 here is CSARDWEYF. The CDR3 coding sequence is TGCAGTGCTAGAGATTGGGAGTACTTC.

J is TRBJ1-5 and V is TRBV6-1, with a weak D call TRBD1 (5 bases). From germline, CDR1 is MNHNS and CDR2 SASEGT. CDR3 length equals 15 residues. The V and J ends lost 4 bases and 3 bases respectively, with 13 bases between them. The chain's CDR3 is CASSGQSGANQPQHF. CDR3 coding DNA: TGTGCCAGCAGTGGTCAAAGCGGGGCCAATCAGCCCCAGCATTTT.

Worth noting for this clone: Different DNA sequences within this sample yield the same CDR3. The V and J genes are TRBV7-9 and TRBJ1-1; possible D gene TRBD1, 6 bases. The CDR3 contains 13 residues. From germline, CDR1 is SEHNR and CDR2 FQNEAQ (reference sequence). Trimming left V 5 bases short and J 5 bases short, with 12 bases between. CDR3 residues: CASSVQGDTEAFF. DNA of the CDR3: TGTGCCAGCAGCGTACAGGGAGATACTGAAGCTTTCTTT. Supplemented by reference TRBV7-9 and TRBJ1-1, the full variable domain reads DTGVSQNPRHKITKRGQNVTFRCDPISEHNRLYWYRQTLGQGPEFLTYFQNEAQLEKSRLLSDRFSAERPKGSFSTLEIQRTEQGDSAMYLCASSVQGDTEAFFGQGTRLTVV.

This chain joins TRBV2 and TRBJ2-7, with D maybe TRBD1 (5 bases). The CDR3 covers 14 residues. V lost 6 bases, J lost 0 bases, and 12 bases lay in between. Germline V gives CDR1 SNHLY, CDR2 FYNNEI. The CDR3 DNA follows: TGTGCCAGCAGGCTAACAGGAGCCTCCTACGAGCAGTACTTC. Protein sequence: CASRLTGASYEQYF.

The chain uses TRBV15 and TRBJ2-2; D is ambiguous. Germline V lookup: CDR1 LNHNV, CDR2 YYDKDF (reference sequence). Trimming left V 1 base short and J 6 bases short, with 9 bases between. The CDR3 length is 14 residues. The CDR3 DNA sequence: TGTGCCACCAGCAGAGCGACCTCTCCCGGGGAGCTGTTTTTT. Encoded protein: CATSRATSPGELFF. Together with reference TRBV15 and TRBJ2-2, the CDR3 gives the full variable domain: DAMVIQNPRYQVTQFGKPVTLSCSQTLNHNVMYWYQQKSSQAPKLLFHYYDKDFNNEADTPDNFQSRRPNTSFCFLDIRSPGLGDTAMYLCATSRATSPGELFFGEGSRLTVL.

The rearrangement uses TRBV18 and TRBJ2-3; D perhaps matches TRBD2 (5 bases). Germline V gene lookup returns CDR1 KGHSH and CDR2 LQKENI. V lost 3 bases, J lost 0 bases, and 10 bases lay in between. This CDR3 has 15 amino acids. CDR3 sequence reads: CASSPPGYSTDTQYF. In DNA form, the CDR3 reads TGTGCCAGCTCACCGCCGGGATATAGCACAGATACGCAGTATTTT.